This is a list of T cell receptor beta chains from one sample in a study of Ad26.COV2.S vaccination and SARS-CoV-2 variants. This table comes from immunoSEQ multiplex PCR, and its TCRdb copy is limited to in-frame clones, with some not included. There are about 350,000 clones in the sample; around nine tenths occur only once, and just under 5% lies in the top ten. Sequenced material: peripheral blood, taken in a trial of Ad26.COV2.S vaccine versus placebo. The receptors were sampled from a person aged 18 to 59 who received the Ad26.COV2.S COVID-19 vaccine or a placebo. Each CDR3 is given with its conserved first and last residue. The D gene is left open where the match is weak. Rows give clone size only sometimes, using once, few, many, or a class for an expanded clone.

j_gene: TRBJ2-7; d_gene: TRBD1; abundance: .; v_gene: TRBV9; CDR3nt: TGTGCCAGCAGCAATGCTGGGACAGGGGAACACGAGCAGTACTTC; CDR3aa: CASSNAGTGEHEQYF
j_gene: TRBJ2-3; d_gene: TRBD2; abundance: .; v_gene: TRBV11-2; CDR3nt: TGTGCCAGCAGCTCCGGGACTAGCGGGAACACAGATACGCAGTATTTT; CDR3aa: CASSSGTSGNTDTQYF
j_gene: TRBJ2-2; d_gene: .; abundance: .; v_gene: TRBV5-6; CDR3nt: TGTGCCAGCAGCTTGGAACAGGCGAGCACCGGGGAGCTGTTTTTT; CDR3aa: CASSLEQASTGELFF
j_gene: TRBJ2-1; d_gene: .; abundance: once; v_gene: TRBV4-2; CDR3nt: TGTGCCAGCAGCCAAGATGGGCAGATAGATGAGCAGTTCTTC; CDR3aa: CASSQDGQIDEQFF
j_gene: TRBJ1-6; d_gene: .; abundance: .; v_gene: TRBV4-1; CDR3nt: TGCGCCAGCAGCCACAGAGGCGACGGTCAATATAATTCACCCCTCCACTTT; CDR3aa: CASSHRGDGQYNSPLHF
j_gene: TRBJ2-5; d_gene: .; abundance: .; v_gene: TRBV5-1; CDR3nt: TGCGCCAGCACAGAAAGCGGCATTGAAGAGACCCAGTACTTC; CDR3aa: CASTESGIEETQYF
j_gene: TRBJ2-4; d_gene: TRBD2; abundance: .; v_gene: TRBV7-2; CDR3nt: TGTGCCAGCAGCCTAGCTAGCGGGGGGGCCAGGAACATTCAGTACTTC; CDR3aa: CASSLASGGARNIQYF
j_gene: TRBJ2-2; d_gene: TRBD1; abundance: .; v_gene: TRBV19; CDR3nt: TGTGCCAGTAGTCCGACAGGGGGGACGAACACCGGGGAGCTGTTTTTT; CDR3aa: CASSPTGGTNTGELFF
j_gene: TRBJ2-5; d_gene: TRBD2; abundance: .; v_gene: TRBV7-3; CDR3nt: TGTGCCAGCAGCACCCCGGGACTAGCGGGCCCCGGGGGGGAGACCCAGTACTTC; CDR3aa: CASSTPGLAGPGGETQYF
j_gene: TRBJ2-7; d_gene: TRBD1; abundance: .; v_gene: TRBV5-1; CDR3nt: TGCGCCAGCAGCTACTTAGGGACAGAGCCCTCCTACGAGCAGTACTTC; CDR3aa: CASSYLGTEPSYEQYF
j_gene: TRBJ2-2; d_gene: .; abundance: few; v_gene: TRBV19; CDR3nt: TGTGCCAGTAGATATGGGGGCGGGGAGCTGTTTTTT; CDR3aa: CASRYGGGELFF
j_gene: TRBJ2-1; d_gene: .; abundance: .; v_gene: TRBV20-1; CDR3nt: TGCAGTGCTGGCCAGGGATATGAGCAGTTCTTC; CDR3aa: CSAGQGYEQFF
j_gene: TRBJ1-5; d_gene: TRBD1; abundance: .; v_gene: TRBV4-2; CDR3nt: TGTGCCAGCAGTCCTGACAGGGGCCATCAGCCCCAGCATTTT; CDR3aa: CASSPDRGHQPQHF
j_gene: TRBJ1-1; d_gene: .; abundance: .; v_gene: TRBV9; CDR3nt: TGTGCCAGCAGCGTAGTCCGGGGGGCCGATACTGAAGCTTTCTTT; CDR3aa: CASSVVRGADTEAFF
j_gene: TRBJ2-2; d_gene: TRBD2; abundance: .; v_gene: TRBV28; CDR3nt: TGTGCCAGCAGTTTATGGGGACTAGCGGGAGGAAACACCGGGGAGCTGTTTTTT; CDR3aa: CASSLWGLAGGNTGELFF
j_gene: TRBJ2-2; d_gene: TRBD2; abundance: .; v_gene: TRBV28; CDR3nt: TGTGCCAGCAGTCCCCCCTCCGGGAGGGGTGGGAACACCGGGGAGCTGTTTTTT; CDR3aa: CASSPPSGRGGNTGELFF
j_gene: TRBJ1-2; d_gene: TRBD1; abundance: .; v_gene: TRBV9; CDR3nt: TGTGCCAGCAGCGTATCCCCGTCAGTGACAGGGGACTATGGCTACACCTTC; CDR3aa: CASSVSPSVTGDYGYTF